This T cell receptor (beta chain) was sequenced during a study of vaccination effects on CD4 cells after COVID-19 (dated by TCRdb to between 2021 and 2024). Background for the entire study: The ViraFEST assay stimulated PBMC with viral peptide pools and then used TCR sequencing to identify antigen-specific CD4+ T cell clonotypes by expansion. Across the study, the median time from the second dose to post-vaccine sampling was 72 days (range 14 to 241). Around 2.1 million PBMC per well were cultured with approximately 10 ug/ml peptides in IMDM containing 5% human AB serum, approximately 9.1 IU/ml IL-2 and gentamicin. In both COVID-19 convalescent patients and infection-naive vaccine recipients, the study compared SARS-CoV-2 spike-specific CD4+ TCR repertoires from before mRNA vaccination with those from after it. A total of roughly 9 COVID-19 convalescent patients and a handful of SARS-CoV-2-naive healthy vaccine recipients were included in the full study. Cultures from other donors in the study were sequenced with the Oncomine TCR Beta short-read assay on an Illumina iSeq 100. The study at large found these results: Both infection-induced and vaccine-induced clones contracted markedly at late post-vaccination timepoints, which is consistent with waning T cell responses. The study was limited by a small number of convalescent patients, and early post-infection timepoints were lacking. Among healthy vaccine recipients, nearly all vaccine-induced clones were SARS-CoV-2 mono-reactive, and just 1 of 255 was cross-reactive with common cold coronaviruses.

The CDR3 runs 15 residues from the cysteine to the phenylalanine. Only the CDR3 DNA stays, 45 bases, in frame from base 1. Reading the germline V gene gives CDR1 SNHLY and CDR2 FYNNEI. V gives up 6 bases and J gives up 2 bases, and the segment between their germline ends measures 11 bases. Notes on this clone: There is no known antigen for this receptor. No much larger clone is present one base from it, and per-base qualities are unavailable.

The library was prepared using the immunoSEQ multiplex PCR assay. DNA from the CD4+ T cells that had been cultured and isolated underwent TCR beta CDR3 sequencing. In the paper's pipeline: The analysis removed non-productive TCR sequences, trimmed reads to the CDR3 region, and retained only CDR3s that were 7 or more amino acids long. Antigen-specific clonotypes were identified with the MANAFEST web app by comparing expansion in peptide wells against reference cultures. To count as positive, a clone had to show expansion at FDR<0.05 compared with the reference and with all other wells, an odds ratio above 5, and a frequency above 0.1% in two replicate wells. Clonotypes significantly expanded in SARS-CoV-2 spike wells and in at least one common cold coronavirus spike condition were defined as cross-reactive. Using the stringdist R package, CDR3 similarity was measured by Levenshtein distance, and unrooted trees were constructed with ape in R 3.6.1. Imported from immuneACCESS, the table was reduced by TCRdb to in-frame sequences with V and J called. These copies leave out some clones; in studies compared against another copy, an unresolved V gene accounts for under half, and the cause of the remainder is not known. The V and J calls and the clone size are those of that table, but D and trimming were determined from the DNA. The sample includes about 66,000 clones, with 70% to 85% observed a single time. About 2.5% of the sample belongs to the ten largest clones.

After more than nine days of culture, CD4+ T cells were isolated with the EasySep CD4+ T cell isolation kit. Each participant got two doses of an mRNA SARS-CoV-2 vaccine, either BNT162b2 or mRNA-1273. None of the healthy vaccine recipients had a prior SARS-CoV-2 infection, which was confirmed by nucleocapsid antibody tests that came back negative both before and after vaccination. On days 3 and 7, half of the culture medium was replaced with fresh IL-2-containing medium. Unless otherwise noted, each peptide stimulation condition was cultured in triplicate wells. Using Ficoll-Paque Plus gradient centrifugation, PBMC were separated from whole blood and then either used fresh or cryopreserved at -140C. The QIAamp micro DNA kit was used to extract genomic DNA from the cultured CD4+ T cells.

The origin of this receptor is a human donor who received a COVID-19 vaccine. Sequencing was performed on CD4+ T cells from PBMCs cultured without peptide, taken after COVID-19 vaccination. The chain was built from TRBV2 and TRBJ2-6; a tentative D call is TRBD1 (6 bases match). DNA sequence: TGTGCCAGCAGCAATAACAGGGCTGGGGCCAACGTCCTGACTTTC. Its translation reads: CASSNNRAGANVLTF.